This T cell receptor (beta chain) comes out of a study of blood T cell repertoires in COVID-19. Study as a whole: Italy, Spain and the United States were the sources of the convalescent and acute COVID-19 samples. T cells, B-cell-depleted T cells, or PBMCs provided the cDNA or gDNA that served as material.

In the source study's methods: Reference gene primer amplification yielded estimated nucleated cell counts. The repertoire was sequenced with immunoSEQ multiplex PCR; TCRdb's copy has only in-frame clones and lacks some. V, J and clone size were drawn from that table, and D and trimming were deduced from the DNA. The table has some 97,000 clones, roughly 80% seen once. The sequenced sample consisted of peripheral blood. This receptor was obtained from a man in his 70s with active or convalescent COVID-19.

The CDR3 sequence is CASSVAPGQVYNEQFF. The CDR3 DNA follows: TGTGCCAGCAGCGTAGCCCCCGGACAGGTCTACAATGAGCAGTTCTTC. The chain is built from TRBV9 and TRBJ2-1, with 7 bases identical to TRBD1. This CDR3 has 16 amino acids. Germline CDR1 SGDLS, CDR2 YYNGEE. Losses at the gene ends were 0 bases for V and 3 bases for J; bases not matched to a gene: 6.